This T cell receptor beta chain appears in the sequencing data of a study of patients and donors after allogeneic stem cell transplantation. TCRdb analysed the RT-PCR reads with MiXCR anew, one entry per CDR3 protein. The sample lists fewer than 200,000 distinct CDR3 sequences, roughly 30% seen once, with less than 3.5% in the top ten. There are a few counts of this clonotype. This receptor was obtained from a human donor who was either an allogeneic HSCT recipient or a stem cell or donor lymphocyte infusion donor (not recorded which). It is not recorded whose cells these are; they may come from a transplant donor. The sequenced sample was blood, either unsorted or a sorted T cell fraction (not recorded which).

The CDR3 bases are TGCGCCAGCAGCTTTCTGAGTGACCCAGGGATTTATGGCTACACCTTC. Protein product: CASSFLSDPGIYGYTF. The chain couples TRBV5-1 to TRBJ1-2, with a possible D match to TRBD1 (5 bases). V dropped 2 bases and J dropped 5 bases, with 19 bases sitting between them. Per the germline V gene, CDR1 is SGHRS and CDR2 is YFSETQ. This CDR3 region has 16 residues.